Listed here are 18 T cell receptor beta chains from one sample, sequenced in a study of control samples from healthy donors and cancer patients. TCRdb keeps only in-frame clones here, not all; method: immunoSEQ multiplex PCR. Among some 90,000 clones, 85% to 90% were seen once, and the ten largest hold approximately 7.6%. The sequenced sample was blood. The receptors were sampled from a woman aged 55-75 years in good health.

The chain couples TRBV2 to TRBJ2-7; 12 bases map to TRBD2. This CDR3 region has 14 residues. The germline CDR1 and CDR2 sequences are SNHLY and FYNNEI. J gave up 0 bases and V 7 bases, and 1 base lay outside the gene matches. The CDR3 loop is CASKTSGSSYEQYF. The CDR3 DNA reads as TGTGCCAGCAAGACTAGCGGGAGCTCCTACGAGCAGTACTTC.

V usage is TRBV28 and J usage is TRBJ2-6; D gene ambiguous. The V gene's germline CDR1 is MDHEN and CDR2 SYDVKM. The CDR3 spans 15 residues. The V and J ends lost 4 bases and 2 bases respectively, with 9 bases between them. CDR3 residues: CASSSRRAGANVLTF. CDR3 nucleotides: TGTGCCAGCAGTTCCAGACGGGCTGGGGCCAACGTCCTGACTTTC.

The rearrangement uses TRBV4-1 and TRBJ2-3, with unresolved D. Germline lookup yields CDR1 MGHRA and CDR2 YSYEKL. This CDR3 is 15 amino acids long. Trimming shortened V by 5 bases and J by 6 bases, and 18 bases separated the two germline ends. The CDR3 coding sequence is TGCGCCAGCAGCTCCCGACCCTCTGGGTCGGATACGCAGTATTTT. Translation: CASSSRPSGSDTQYF.

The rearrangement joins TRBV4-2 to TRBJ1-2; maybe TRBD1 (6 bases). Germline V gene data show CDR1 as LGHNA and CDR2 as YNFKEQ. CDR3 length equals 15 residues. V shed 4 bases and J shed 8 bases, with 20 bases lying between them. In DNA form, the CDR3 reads TGTGCCAGCAGCCCAGTGGGGGGGGCTCACTCCGGCTACACCTTC. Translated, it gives CASSPVGGAHSGYTF.

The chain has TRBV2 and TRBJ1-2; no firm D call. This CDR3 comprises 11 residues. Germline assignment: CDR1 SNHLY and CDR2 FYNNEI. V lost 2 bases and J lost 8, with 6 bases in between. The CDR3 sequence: CASSEQDGYTF. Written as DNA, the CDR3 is TGTGCCAGCAGTGAACAGGACGGCTACACCTTC.

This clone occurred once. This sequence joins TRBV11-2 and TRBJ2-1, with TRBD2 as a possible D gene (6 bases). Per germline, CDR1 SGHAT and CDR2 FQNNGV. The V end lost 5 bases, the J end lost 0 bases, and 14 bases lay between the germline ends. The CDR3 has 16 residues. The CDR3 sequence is CASSPIRGSSYNEQFF. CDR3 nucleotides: TGTGCCAGCAGCCCCATCCGGGGGAGCTCCTACAATGAGCAGTTCTTC.

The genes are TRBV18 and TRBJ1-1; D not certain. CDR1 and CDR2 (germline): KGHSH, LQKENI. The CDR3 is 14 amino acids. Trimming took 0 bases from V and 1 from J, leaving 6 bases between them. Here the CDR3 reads CASSPPGGNTEAFF. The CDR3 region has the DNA TGTGCCAGCTCACCACCGGGCGGGAACACTGAAGCTTTCTTT. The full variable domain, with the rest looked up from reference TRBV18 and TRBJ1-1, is NAGVMQNPRHLVRRRGQEARLRCSPMKGHSHVYWYRQLPEEGLKFMVYLQKENIIDESGMPKERFSAEFPKEGPSILRIQQVVRGDSAAYFCASSPPGGNTEAFFGQGTRLTVV.

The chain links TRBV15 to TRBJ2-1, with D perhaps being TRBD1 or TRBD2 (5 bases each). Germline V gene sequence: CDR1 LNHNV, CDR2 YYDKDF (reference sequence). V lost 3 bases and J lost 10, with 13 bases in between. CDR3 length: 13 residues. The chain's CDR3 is CATSRYGTAEQFF. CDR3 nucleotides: TGTGCCACCAGCAGGTATGGGACGGCGGAGCAGTTCTTC.

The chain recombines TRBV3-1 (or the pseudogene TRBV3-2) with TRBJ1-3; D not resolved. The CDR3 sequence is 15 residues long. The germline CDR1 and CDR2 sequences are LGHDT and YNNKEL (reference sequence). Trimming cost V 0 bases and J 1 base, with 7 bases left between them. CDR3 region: CASSQEGISGNTIYF. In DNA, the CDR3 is TGTGCCAGCAGCCAAGAAGGAATATCTGGAAACACCATATATTTT.

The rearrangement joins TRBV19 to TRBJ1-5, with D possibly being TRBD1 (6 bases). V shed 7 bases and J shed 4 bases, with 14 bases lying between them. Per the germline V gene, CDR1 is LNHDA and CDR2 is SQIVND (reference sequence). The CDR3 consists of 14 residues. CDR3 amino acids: CASTPWGANQPQHF. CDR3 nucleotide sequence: TGTGCCAGTACCCCATGGGGGGCTAATCAGCCCCAGCATTTT. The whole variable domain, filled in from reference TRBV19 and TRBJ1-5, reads DGGITQSPKYLFRKEGQNVTLSCEQNLNHDAMYWYRQDPGQGLRLIYYSQIVNDFQKGDIAEGYSVSREKKESFPLTVTSAQKNPTAFYLCASTPWGANQPQHFGDGTRLSIL.

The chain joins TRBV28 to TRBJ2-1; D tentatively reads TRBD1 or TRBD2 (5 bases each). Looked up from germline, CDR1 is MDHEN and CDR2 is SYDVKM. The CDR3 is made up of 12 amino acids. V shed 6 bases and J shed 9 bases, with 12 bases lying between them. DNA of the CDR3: TGTGCCAGCAGCCTCCGGGACGGTGAGCAGTTCTTC. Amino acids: CASSLRDGEQFF.

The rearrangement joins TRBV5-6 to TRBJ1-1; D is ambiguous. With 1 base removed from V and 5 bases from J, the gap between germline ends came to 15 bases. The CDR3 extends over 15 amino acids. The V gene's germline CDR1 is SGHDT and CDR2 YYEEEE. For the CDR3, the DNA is TGTGCCAGCAGCTTGTGGGGTGAGGTAGGGACTGAAGCTTTCTTT. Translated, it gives CASSLWGEVGTEAFF.

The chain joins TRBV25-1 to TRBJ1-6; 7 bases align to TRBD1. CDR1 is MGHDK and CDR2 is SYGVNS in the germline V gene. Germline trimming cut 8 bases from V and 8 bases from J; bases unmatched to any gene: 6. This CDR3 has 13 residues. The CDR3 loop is CASCRTGHSPLHF. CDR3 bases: TGTGCCAGCTGCAGGACAGGCCATTCACCCCTCCACTTT.

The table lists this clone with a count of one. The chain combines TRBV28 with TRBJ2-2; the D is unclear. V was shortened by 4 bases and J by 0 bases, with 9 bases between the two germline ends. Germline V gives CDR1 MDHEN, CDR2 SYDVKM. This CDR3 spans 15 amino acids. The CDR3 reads CASSSLGSNTGELFF. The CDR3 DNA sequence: TGTGCCAGCAGTTCCCTTGGTTCGAACACCGGGGAGCTGTTTTTT.

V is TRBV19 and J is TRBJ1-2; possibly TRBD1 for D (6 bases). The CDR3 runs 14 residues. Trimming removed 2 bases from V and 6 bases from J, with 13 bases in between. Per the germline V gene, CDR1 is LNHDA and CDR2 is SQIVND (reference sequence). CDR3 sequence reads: CASSILVTGDGYTF. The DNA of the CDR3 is TGTGCCAGTAGTATACTTGTGACAGGCGATGGCTACACCTTC.

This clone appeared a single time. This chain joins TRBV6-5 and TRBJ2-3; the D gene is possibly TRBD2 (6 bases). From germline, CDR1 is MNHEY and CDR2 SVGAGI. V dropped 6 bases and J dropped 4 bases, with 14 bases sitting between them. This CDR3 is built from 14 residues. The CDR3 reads CASRAQRVADTQYF. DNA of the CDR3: TGTGCCAGCAGGGCCCAGCGGGTGGCAGATACGCAGTATTTT.

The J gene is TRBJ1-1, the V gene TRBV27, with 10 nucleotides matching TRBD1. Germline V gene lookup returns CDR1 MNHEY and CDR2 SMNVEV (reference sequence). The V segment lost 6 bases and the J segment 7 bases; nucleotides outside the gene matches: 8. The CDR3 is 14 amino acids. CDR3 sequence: CASSRKGDRGEAFF. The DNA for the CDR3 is TGTGCCAGCAGCCGAAAGGGGGACAGGGGTGAAGCTTTCTTT.

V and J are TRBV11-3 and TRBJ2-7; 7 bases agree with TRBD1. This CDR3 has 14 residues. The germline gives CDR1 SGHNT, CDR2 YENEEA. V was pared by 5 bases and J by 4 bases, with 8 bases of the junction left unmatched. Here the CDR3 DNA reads TGTGCCAGCAGCCGAAACAGGGGAGAGTACGAGCAGTACTTC. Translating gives CASSRNRGEYEQYF.